What follows are 16 T cell receptor beta chains derived from one specimen sequenced in a study of blood T cell repertoires in COVID-19 (dated by TCRdb to 2018 to 2020). The library was obtained by the immunoSEQ multiplex PCR assay. TCRdb limited this immuneACCESS table to in-frame rearrangements with V and J called. A share of clones is missing; checked studies link under half to unresolved V genes, and the rest is unexplained. The sample contains under 250,000 clones, 90% to 95% of them found a single time. About 1.3% of the sample is in the top ten clones. Sample: peripheral blood. These receptors were collected from a man aged 25-40 years with acute or convalescent COVID-19.

The chain employs TRBV30 and TRBJ2-5; 10 bases fit TRBD2. J was trimmed by 7 bases and V by 2 bases; bases with no gene match: 7. There are 14 residues in the CDR3. Germline V gives CDR1 GTSNPN, CDR2 SVGIG (reference sequence). CDR3 sequence reads: CAWSRSGRAGTQYF. The DNA for the CDR3 is TGTGCCTGGAGTCGCAGCGGGAGGGCCGGGACCCAGTACTTC.

The rearrangement links TRBV7-9 to TRBJ1-2; D is unresolved. The CDR3 length is 13 residues. The germline V gene has CDR1 SEHNR and CDR2 FQNEAQ (reference sequence). V lost 0 bases and J lost 7, with 9 bases in between. In DNA, the CDR3 is TGTGCCAGCAGCTTAGCAACTGGGCTTGGCTACACCTTC. It translates to CASSLATGLGYTF.

The V and J genes are TRBV6-2 or TRBV6-3 and TRBJ2-3; 12 nucleotides align to TRBD2. The V segment lost 6 bases and the J segment 0 bases; nucleotides outside the gene matches: 4. CDR3 length equals 16 residues. Germline V gene sequence: CDR1 MNHEY, CDR2 SVGEGT. In DNA form, the CDR3 reads TGTGCCAGCAGCCGGACTAGCGGGGTTAGCACAGATACGCAGTATTTT. Its translation: CASSRTSGVSTDTQYF.

This chain connects TRBV24-1 to TRBJ2-2; no definite D call. CDR3 length: 13 amino acids. CDR1 and CDR2 from the germline V gene are KGHDR and SFDVKD. V lost 5 bases and J 3 bases, leaving 6 bases between the germline ends. DNA for the CDR3: TGTGCCACCAGTGGGGCCGACACCGGGGAGCTGTTTTTT. It yields the protein CATSGADTGELFF.

The rearrangement uses TRBV27 and TRBJ1-4; 8 bases align to TRBD1. J was trimmed by 7 bases and V by 3 bases; bases with no gene match: 4. The CDR3 extends over 14 amino acids. Per the germline V gene, CDR1 is MNHEY and CDR2 is SMNVEV (reference sequence). Here the CDR3 DNA reads TGTGCCAGCAGTTTGAACAGGGGGTTTGAAAAACTGTTTTTT. This sequence encodes CASSLNRGFEKLFF.

The J gene is TRBJ2-4, the V gene TRBV4-1; D uncertain. The germline V gene encodes CDR1 MGHRA and CDR2 YSYEKL. The V and J ends lost 4 bases and 2 bases respectively, with 15 bases between them. The CDR3 spans 16 residues. This CDR3 is CASSRDPYSPKNIQYF. The CDR3 DNA reads as TGCGCCAGCAGCCGAGACCCTTACTCCCCCAAAAACATTCAGTACTTC.

The rearrangement joins TRBV28 to TRBJ2-5; the match to TRBD2 covers 10 bases. This CDR3 region has 16 residues. Trimming cost V 5 bases and J 4 bases; bases outside gene matches: 10. Germline V CDR1 and CDR2: MDHEN, SYDVKM. CDR3 in amino acids: CASSPAGGSWGETQYF. The CDR3 DNA is TGTGCCAGCAGTCCAGCGGGAGGGTCTTGGGGAGAGACCCAGTACTTC.

V usage is TRBV7-6 and J usage is TRBJ1-6; 7 positions agree with TRBD1. Trimming at V came to 4 bases and at J to 7 bases, leaving 7 bases not matched to a gene. CDR3 length: 15 residues. Looked up from germline, CDR1 is SGHVS and CDR2 is FNYEAQ. The CDR3 coding sequence is TGTGCCAGCAGCTCAACAGGGGTAGGCAATTCACCCCTCCACTTT. As protein: CASSSTGVGNSPLHF.

This chain uses TRBV18 with TRBJ2-6; possible D gene TRBD2, 6 bases. V lost 3 bases, J lost 0 bases, and 18 bases lay in between. Per the germline V gene, CDR1 is KGHSH and CDR2 is LQKENI. The CDR3 is made up of 19 amino acids. The CDR3 DNA follows: TGTGCCAGCTCACCGAACCGTGGGAGGCCGAGCTCTGGGGCCAACGTCCTGACTTTC. This encodes CASSPNRGRPSSGANVLTF.

Only a few counts were recorded for this clone. The rearrangement uses TRBV3-1 (or the pseudogene TRBV3-2) and TRBJ1-6; D is undetermined. Germline V gene lookup returns CDR1 LGHDT and CDR2 YNNKEL (reference sequence). CDR3 size: 15 residues. The germline V and J ends were trimmed by 4 bases and 4 bases, with 11 bases remaining between them. CDR3 in DNA: TGTGCCAGCAGCCCCCTACGGGGTTATAATTCACCCCTCCACTTT. This codes for CASSPLRGYNSPLHF.

V usage is TRBV27 and J usage is TRBJ2-5; TRBD1 is a possible D gene (5 bases). This CDR3 has 14 amino acids. V lost 3 bases and J lost 4, with 12 bases in between. Germline CDR1 MNHEY, CDR2 SMNVEV (reference sequence). This CDR3 is CASSFERGRETQYF. As DNA, the CDR3 is TGTGCCAGCAGTTTCGAAAGGGGCCGAGAGACCCAGTACTTC.

This chain uses TRBV27 with TRBJ1-1; D not resolved. Germline lookup yields CDR1 MNHEY and CDR2 SMNVEV (reference sequence). The germline V and J ends were trimmed by 1 base and 1 base, with 7 bases remaining between them. CDR3 length: 14 residues. CDR3 in DNA: TGTGCCAGCAGTTTATATGAGGGGAACACTGAAGCTTTCTTT. Amino acids: CASSLYEGNTEAFF.

This chain joins TRBV18 and TRBJ2-7; a possible D gene is TRBD1 (6 bases). The V end lost 6 bases, the J end lost 3 bases, and 9 bases lay between the germline ends. The germline V gene encodes CDR1 KGHSH and CDR2 LQKENI. The CDR3 covers 12 residues. Here the CDR3 DNA reads TGTGCCAGCTCTCTACAGGGCTACGAGCAGTACTTC. Its protein is CASSLQGYEQYF.

This rearrangement joins TRBV5-1 to TRBJ2-7; the match to TRBD2 covers 10 bases. J lost 3 bases, V lost 0 bases, and 6 bases had no gene match. CDR3 length equals 16 residues. The germline gives CDR1 SGHRS, CDR2 YFSETQ. CDR3 nucleotide sequence: TGCGCCAGCAGCTTGGCCTTAGCGGGGGGTGGCTACGAGCAGTACTTC. Its translation is CASSLALAGGGYEQYF.

V and J are TRBV28 and TRBJ2-5; 7 nucleotides line up with TRBD1. Trimming cost V 3 bases and J 0 bases; bases outside gene matches: 4. The CDR3 has 15 residues. Germline loops: CDR1 MDHEN, CDR2 SYDVKM. CDR3 loop: CASSLAGGYQETQYF. CDR3 in DNA: TGTGCCAGCAGTTTGGCAGGGGGTTACCAAGAGACCCAGTACTTC. Looking up the rest from reference TRBV28 and TRBJ2-5 gives the full variable domain: DVKVTQSSRYLVKRTGEKVFLECVQDMDHENMFWYRQDPGLGLRLIYFSYDVKMKEKGDIPEGYSVSREKKERFSLILESASTNQTSMYLCASSLAGGYQETQYFGPGTRLLVL.

The J gene is TRBJ2-3, the V gene TRBV14; TRBD2 matches at 7 bases. The CDR3 is 15 residues long. The V gene's germline CDR1 is SGHDN and CDR2 FVKESK. V shed 1 base, J shed 5 bases, and the junction held 6 bases outside the gene matches. The DNA for the CDR3 is TGTGCCAGCAGCCAAGGGCTAGCGGTTCGAGATACGCAGTATTTT. Encoded protein: CASSQGLAVRDTQYF.